This TCR beta chain was recovered during a study of T cell repertoires in cytomegalovirus infection (dated by TCRdb to between 2017 and 2020). Concerning the study at large: Because public TCR beta signatures pointed to carriage of CMV infection together with the matching HLA type, the HLA type of each donor mattered for the analysis. On the study overall, not on this receptor specifically: Carriers of CMV infection plus the relevant HLA type were discriminated by the cumulative frequency of public TCR beta family members in the study cohort and in an independent roughly 370-donor cohort. In the ex vivo response, HLA-C-restricted CMV-specific TCR beta clonotypes were dominant, and in two of eight donors the single most frequent clonotype came from this HLA-C-restricted group.

This clonotype was seen more than once but under ten times. Its recognized antigen is unknown. No base quality values were provided; no much bigger clone lies one nucleotide off. The CDR3 spans 16 residues, from the cysteine through the phenylalanine. Only the CDR3 portion is preserved as DNA: 48 bases, with reading frame beginning at the first base. V and J are trimmed by 3 bases and 8 bases, and the gene matches miss 8 bases of the junction. Looking up the germline V gene yields CDR1 SGHTA and CDR2 FQGNSA. The reads were generated on an Illumina HiSeq 1500. TCRdb redid the processing of the public reads, applying fastp at Q25 and MiXCR, and retained in-frame beta chains. Identical CDR3 protein sequences are pooled into one entry, listed with their most common genes and DNA. The sample includes about 320,000 distinct CDR3 sequences, with 9% to 9.5% observed a single time. The ten largest account for about 3.9% of the sample.

Sample: PBMCs. The chain couples TRBV7-2 to TRBJ1-4, and 11 bases in between align with TRBD1. The clonotype comes from a human donor in good health (CMV status not recorded). Some clones in this sample may be carry-over from other donors' samples. The CDR3 in this case is CASSLSGGTGGEKLFF. The DNA sequence is as follows: TGTGCCAGCAGCTTGTCCGGAGGGACAGGGGGGGAAAAACTGTTTTTT.